Shown below are 19 T cell receptor beta chains from a single sample sequenced in a study of beta chain features in type 1 diabetes. Which antigens these TCRs recognize remains unknown. Study results and caveats: TCRB CDR3 length was moderately but significantly reduced in all four CD4+ subsets of Type 1 diabetes patients.

As every portion of the isolated RNA was reverse transcribed, the sequencing read expressed TCRB transcripts. TCRdb keeps only in-frame clones here, not all; method: immunoSEQ multiplex PCR. In the table there are some 350,000 clones, about 14% of which are singletons. The sequencing input was naive CD4+ T cells from blood. The receptors were gathered from a woman younger than 35 with type 1 diabetes.

The J gene is TRBJ2-2, the V gene TRBV6-5; possible D gene TRBD2, 6 bases. The CDR3 spans 13 residues. V gave up 10 bases and J gave up 4 bases, with 13 bases separating them. Germline CDR1 is MNHEY and CDR2 is SVGAGI. The CDR3, as DNA: TGTGCCATCCGGAGGGCCCTCACCGGGGAGCTGTTTTTT. Translated, it gives CAIRRALTGELFF.

This clone was picked up a small number of times. V gene TRBV29-1 combines with J gene TRBJ1-5; 7 bases line up with TRBD1. Germline V gene lookup returns CDR1 SQVTM and CDR2 ANQGSEA. V lost 7 bases to trimming and J lost 4 bases; unmatched junction nucleotides: 7. The CDR3 totals 13 residues. CDR3 coding DNA: TGCAGCGCCGCGGGACAGCAAAATCAGCCCCAGCATTTT. Its translation is CSAAGQQNQPQHF.

The chain has TRBV13 and TRBJ2-2; 12 bases align to TRBD2. This CDR3 has 19 residues. The J segment lost 8 bases and the V segment lost 4 bases, leaving 17 bases of the junction unmatched. CDR1 and CDR2 from the germline V gene are PRHDT and FYEKMQ (reference sequence). Here the CDR3 DNA reads TGTGCCAGCAGCTCCGAGACTAGCGGGAGATTCACCGGTGCGGGGGAGCTGTTTTTT. As protein: CASSSETSGRFTGAGELFF.

The chain is built from TRBV4-2 and TRBJ2-1, with 10 positions matching TRBD2. The CDR3 length is 16 residues. Germline trimming cut 2 bases from V and 3 bases from J; bases unmatched to any gene: 4. Per the germline V gene, CDR1 is LGHNA and CDR2 is YNFKEQ. CDR3 coding DNA: TGTGCCAGCAGCCAAACCCTAGCGGGAGACTACAATGAGCAGTTCTTC. Residues: CASSQTLAGDYNEQFF.

The rearrangement uses TRBV6-6 and TRBJ2-7, with TRBD2 matching 11 bases. Germline values: CDR1 MNHNY, CDR2 SVGAGI (reference sequence). The CDR3 covers 13 residues. DNA for the CDR3: TGTGCCAGCAGTTACGCGCTAGCGGGAGGTTTGGACGTC. Encoded protein: CASSYALAGGLDV.

V and J are TRBV28 and TRBJ1-1, with 10 bases aligning to TRBD1. The CDR3 spans 12 residues. Looked up from germline, CDR1 is MDHEN and CDR2 is SYDVKM. V lost 6 bases to trimming and J lost 5 bases; unmatched junction nucleotides: 0. The CDR3: CASRGQGTEAFF. CDR3 DNA sequence: TGTGCCAGCAGGGGACAGGGGACTGAAGCTTTCTTT. Complete variable domain (other parts from reference TRBV28 and TRBJ1-1): DVKVTQSSRYLVKRTGEKVFLECVQDMDHENMFWYRQDPGLGLRLIYFSYDVKMKEKGDIPEGYSVSREKKERFSLILESASTNQTSMYLCASRGQGTEAFFGQGTRLTVV.

This clone was counted a few times. J is TRBJ1-5 and V is TRBV25-1, with no clear D. This CDR3 has 13 amino acids. The germline V and J ends were trimmed by 4 bases and 4 bases, with 8 bases remaining between them. Germline V gene lookup returns CDR1 MGHDK and CDR2 SYGVNS. DNA for the CDR3: TGTGCCAGCAGTGGCAACACGAATCAGCCCCAGCATTTT. Amino acid sequence: CASSGNTNQPQHF.

V is TRBV20-1 and J is TRBJ2-7, with D possibly matching TRBD1 (5 bases). The V and J ends lost 5 bases and 5 bases respectively, with 10 bases between them. Germline-derived CDR1 and CDR2 are DFQATT and SNEGSKA (reference sequence). The CDR3 sequence is 11 residues long. CDR3 DNA sequence: TGCAGTGCTGGAAGACAGCACGAGCAGTACTTC. Its translation: CSAGRQHEQYF.

This clone was detected only a few times. The chain uses TRBV25-1 and TRBJ2-1, with D unclear. Germline V gives CDR1 MGHDK, CDR2 SYGVNS. V was shortened by 3 bases and J by 6 bases, with 12 bases between the two germline ends. The CDR3 is 14 amino acids. The CDR3 loop reads CASSDPPPGNEQFF. The CDR3 DNA sequence: TGTGCCAGCAGTGACCCACCACCGGGCAATGAGCAGTTCTTC. Filled out from reference TRBV25-1 and TRBJ2-1, the complete variable domain reads EADIYQTPRYLVIGTGKKITLECSQTMGHDKMYWYQQDPGMELHLIHYSYGVNSTEKGDLSSESTVSRIRTEHFPLTLESARPSHTSQYLCASSDPPPGNEQFFGPGTRLTVL.

The chain carries TRBV7-3 and TRBJ2-7; 12 bases align to TRBD1. Germline assignment: CDR1 SGHTA and CDR2 FQGTGA. The CDR3 loop spans 14 amino acids. The V and J ends lost 4 bases and 6 bases, in that order; junction bases with no gene match: 4. CDR3 sequence: CASSSGQGASEQYV. Here the CDR3 DNA reads TGTGCCAGCAGCTCGGGACAGGGGGCGAGCGAGCAGTACGTC.

The chain is built from TRBV7-9 and TRBJ1-1, with D perhaps TRBD1 (5 bases). Germline lookup yields CDR1 SEHNR and CDR2 FQNEAQ (reference sequence). Trimming shortened V by 8 bases and J by 14 bases, and 12 bases separated the two germline ends. The CDR3 is 9 residues long. The CDR3: CASGGLGFF. Written as DNA, the CDR3 is TGTGCCAGCGGGGGACTTGGCTTCTTT.

This clone has just a few counts. The V and J genes are TRBV4-3 and TRBJ2-1, with D possibly being TRBD2 (7 bases). V was cut by 0 bases and J by 15 bases, with 30 bases left in between. The CDR3 loop spans 18 amino acids. In germline, CDR1 is LGHNA, CDR2 YSLEER. This CDR3 reads CASSQERDGGAGIQSRFF. In DNA form, the CDR3 reads TGCGCCAGCAGCCAAGAGAGGGATGGGGGGGCTGGGATTCAATCGCGGTTCTTC.

In this sample, this clone turned up a few times. The junction shows a germline mismatch at one end, possibly a read error. J is TRBJ2-1 and V is TRBV7-9, with 7 bases lining up with TRBD1. There are 15 residues in the CDR3. Germline V gene lookup returns CDR1 SEHNR and CDR2 FQNEAQ (reference sequence). CDR3 in amino acids: CASSLAGGAYNEQFF. The CDR3 coding sequence is TGTGCCAGCAGCCTAGCAGGGGGAGCCTACAATGAGCAGTTCTTC.

The rearrangement uses TRBV7-9 and TRBJ2-1; 9 bases agree with TRBD2. The CDR3 totals 15 residues. Unmatched junction bases numbered 13, after V lost 8 bases and J lost 8 bases. Germline lookup yields CDR1 SEHNR and CDR2 FQNEAQ (reference sequence). CDR3 sequence reads: CASSPSGILGDEQFF. The CDR3 DNA reads as TGTGCCAGCTCCCCTAGCGGGATTTTGGGCGATGAGCAGTTCTTC.

The rearrangement uses TRBV5-1 and TRBJ2-7, with D unclear. V lost 0 bases and J 0 bases, leaving 7 bases between the germline ends. This CDR3 is built from 14 residues. Germline V gene sequence: CDR1 SGHRS, CDR2 YFSETQ. CDR3 sequence reads: CASSLGLDSYEQYV. The CDR3 region has the DNA TGCGCCAGCAGCTTGGGTTTGGACTCCTACGAGCAGTACGTC.

This clone has only a few counts. Written as DNA, the CDR3 is TGTGCCAGCAGCATGAGGGTCCAGCGGGAGGCCTCCCCGAGCTCCTACAATGAGCAGTTCTTC. It is translated as CASSMRVQREASPSSYNEQFF. V is TRBV9 and J is TRBJ2-1; 9 bases agree with TRBD2. The CDR3 covers 21 residues. The V gene end was trimmed by 4 bases and the J gene end by 0 bases; junction bases not matched to a gene: 20. Looked up from germline, CDR1 is SGDLS and CDR2 is YYNGEE.

In regard to this clone: Other DNA sequences in the same sample also yield this CDR3. The rearrangement joins TRBV5-1 to TRBJ2-1; TRBD2 matches at 8 bases. CDR3 size: 15 residues. CDR1 SGHRS and CDR2 YFSETQ come from the germline V gene. Germline trimming cut 4 bases from V and 1 base from J; bases unmatched to any gene: 4. CDR3 bases: TGCGCCAGCAGCCGTACTAGCGGTTCCTACAATGAGCAGTTCTTC. Translated, it gives CASSRTSGSYNEQFF.

The V call is TRBV30, the J call TRBJ2-7; 8 bases are shared with TRBD2. CDR3 length: 12 amino acids. V lost 7 bases to trimming and J lost 2 bases; unmatched junction nucleotides: 4. Germline CDR1 and CDR2: GTSNPN and SVGIG (reference sequence). The CDR3 bases are TGTGCCTCGGGGGGGACAACCTACGAGCAGTACTTC. This codes for CASGGTTYEQYF.

In its sample, this clone was seen a few times. The chain joins TRBV6-5 to TRBJ2-7, with D possibly matching TRBD2 (6 bases). The germline V gene encodes CDR1 MNHEY and CDR2 SVGAGI. V lost 5 bases to trimming and J lost 8 bases, with 16 bases between them. The CDR3 spans 13 residues. The CDR3: CASSPEPGRQQYV. As DNA, the CDR3 is TGTGCCAGCAGTCCCGAACCGGGGAGGCAGCAGTACGTC.